The clone carrying this T cell receptor (beta chain) was seen a handful of times. Germline lookup yields CDR1 MNHNY and CDR2 SVGAGI (reference sequence). V lost 4 bases to trimming and J lost 4 bases; unmatched junction nucleotides: 7. The CDR3 consists of 15 residues. The data derive from a study of cytomegalovirus exposure and HLA in healthy donors. A multiplex PCR was run with 60 Vbeta primers and 13 Jbeta primers. Profiling relied on immunoSEQ multiplex PCR, and the TCRdb table lists in-frame clones only, not all of them. The table lists 95,000 to 150,000 clones, 60% to 75% of them singletons. The sequence was obtained from a woman aged 40 to 50 in good health and CMV-seropositive. This rearrangement joins TRBV6-6 to TRBJ2-7; 10 bases agree with TRBD1. The sample was PBMCs. The CDR3 reads CASSWGGGQGYEQYF. For the CDR3, the DNA is TGTGCCAGCAGTTGGGGTGGGGGACAGGGGTACGAGCAGTACTTC.